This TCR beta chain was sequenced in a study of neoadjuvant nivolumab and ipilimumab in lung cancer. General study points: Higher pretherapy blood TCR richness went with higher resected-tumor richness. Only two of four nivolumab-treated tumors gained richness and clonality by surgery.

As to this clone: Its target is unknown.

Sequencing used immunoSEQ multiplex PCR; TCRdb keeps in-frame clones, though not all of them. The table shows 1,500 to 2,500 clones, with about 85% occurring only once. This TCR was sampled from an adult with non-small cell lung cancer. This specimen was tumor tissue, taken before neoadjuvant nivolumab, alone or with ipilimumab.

CDR3 coding DNA: TGTGCCAGCAGCTTATGGGACCTACAGGGGAACACTGAAGCTTTCTTT. Translated: CASSLWDLQGNTEAFF. This rearrangement joins TRBV7-8 to TRBJ1-1; TRBD1 is a possible D gene (6 bases). V lost 2 bases, J lost 1 base, and 14 bases lay in between. The CDR3 contains 16 residues. The germline V gene has CDR1 SGHVS and CDR2 FQNEAQ.